This TCR beta chain originates from a study of T-cell reconstitution after alpha-beta-depleted transplantation in children (dated by TCRdb to the mid-2010s). Study-level background: The study quantitatively tracked T-cell immune reconstitution after TCRalphabeta/CD19-depleted allogeneic hematopoietic cell transplantation in children using TCR repertoire profiling. The paper as a whole reports these results and caveats: The apparently early alphabetaT-cell count recovery about two months after transplant was reportedly dependent on only several hundred rapidly expanded clones derived from non-depleted graft cells. Over the following months the frequencies of hyperexpanded clones went down, and after one year T-cell counts and TCRbeta diversity were mostly credited to newly produced T cells. In some patients, the high TCRbeta diversity seen at day 60 was put down to recipient T cells and intrathymic progenitors that had survived conditioning.

Reading from cysteine to phenylalanine, the CDR3 counts 16 amino acids. Left in the record is the CDR3 DNA by itself, 48 bases read in frame from the first base. For CDR1 and CDR2, the germline V gene lists MNHNS and SASEGT. Relative to germline, V is missing 7 bases and J is missing 6 bases, with 15 bases of the junction outside any gene match. With regard to this clonotype: It lacks a known antigen. One base away there is no much larger clone; base qualities are not given.

The library was generated by PCR. Sequencing relied on an Illumina HiSeq 2500. TCR libraries were prepared with molecular barcoding, using unique molecular identifiers to normalize TCRbeta repertoire quantification. TCRdb reran the public reads through fastp at Q25 and MiXCR, keeping productive beta chains. Each record represents a unique CDR3 protein, reported with the most common genes and DNA among its rows. In this sample the table shows more than 400,000 distinct CDR3 sequences, about an eighth of which occur a single time. The ten biggest clones cover roughly 15% of the sample. Taken with the paper, the label for treatment or condition translates to: allogeneic hematopoietic cell transplantation with graft depleted of TCRalphabeta T cells and CD19 B cells. The children who served as transplant recipients had been given grafts of TCRalphabeta/CD19-depleted allogeneic hematopoietic cells.

This TCR came from a female patient aged 2 to 10 who had a stem cell transplant for aplastic anemia, so the T cells may come from the graft donor. The sequenced sample was PBMCs, mostly from graft donor cells, obtained 180 days after TCRalphabeta/CD19-depleted stem cell transplant. The chain couples TRBV6-1 to TRBJ1-2; TRBD1 fits 9 bases in the junction. This receptor has the CDR3 CASTIQGAAPSDGYTF. Read as DNA, the sequence is TGTGCCAGCACCATACAGGGGGCTGCACCGTCTGATGGCTACACCTTC.